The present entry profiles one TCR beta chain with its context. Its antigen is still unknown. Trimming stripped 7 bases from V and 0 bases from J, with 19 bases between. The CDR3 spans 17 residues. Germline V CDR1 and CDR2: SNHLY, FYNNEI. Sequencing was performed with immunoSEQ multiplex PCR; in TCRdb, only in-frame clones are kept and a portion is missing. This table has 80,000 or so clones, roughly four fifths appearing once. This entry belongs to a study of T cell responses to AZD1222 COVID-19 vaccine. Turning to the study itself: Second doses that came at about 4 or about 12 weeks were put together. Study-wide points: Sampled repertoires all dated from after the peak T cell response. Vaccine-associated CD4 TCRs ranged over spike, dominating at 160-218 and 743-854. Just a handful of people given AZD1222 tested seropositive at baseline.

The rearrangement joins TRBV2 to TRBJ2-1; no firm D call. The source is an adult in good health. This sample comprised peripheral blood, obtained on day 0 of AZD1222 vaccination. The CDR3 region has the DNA TGTGCCAGCATGGCCCGGCCTAGATTAAGCTCCTACAATGAGCAGTTCTTC. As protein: CASMARPRLSSYNEQFF.